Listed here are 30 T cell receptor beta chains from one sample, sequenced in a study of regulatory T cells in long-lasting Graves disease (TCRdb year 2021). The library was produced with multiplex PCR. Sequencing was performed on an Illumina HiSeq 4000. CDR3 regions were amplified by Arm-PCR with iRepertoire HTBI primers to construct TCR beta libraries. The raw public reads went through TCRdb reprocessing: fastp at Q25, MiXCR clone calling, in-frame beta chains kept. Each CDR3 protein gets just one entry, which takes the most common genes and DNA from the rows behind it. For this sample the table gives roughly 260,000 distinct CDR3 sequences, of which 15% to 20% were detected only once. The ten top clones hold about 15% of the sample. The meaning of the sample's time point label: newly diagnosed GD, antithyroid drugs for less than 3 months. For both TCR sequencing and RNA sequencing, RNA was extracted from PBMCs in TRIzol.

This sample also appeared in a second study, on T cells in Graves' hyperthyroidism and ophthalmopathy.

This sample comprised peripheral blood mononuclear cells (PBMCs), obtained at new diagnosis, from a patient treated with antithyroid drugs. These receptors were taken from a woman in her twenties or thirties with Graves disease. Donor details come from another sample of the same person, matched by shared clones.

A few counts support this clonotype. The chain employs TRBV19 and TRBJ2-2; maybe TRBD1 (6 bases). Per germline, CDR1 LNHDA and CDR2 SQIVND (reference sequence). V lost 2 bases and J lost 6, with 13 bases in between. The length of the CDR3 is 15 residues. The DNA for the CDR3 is TGTGCCAGTAGTATACGCAGGGGATACGCCGGGGAGCTGTTTTTT. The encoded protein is CASSIRRGYAGELFF.

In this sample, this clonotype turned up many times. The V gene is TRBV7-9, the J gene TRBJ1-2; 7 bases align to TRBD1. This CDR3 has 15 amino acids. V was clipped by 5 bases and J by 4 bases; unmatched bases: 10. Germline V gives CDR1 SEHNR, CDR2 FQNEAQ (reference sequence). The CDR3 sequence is CASSAPGTDRYGYTF. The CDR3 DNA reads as TGTGCCAGCAGCGCCCCCGGGACAGACCGCTATGGCTACACCTTC.

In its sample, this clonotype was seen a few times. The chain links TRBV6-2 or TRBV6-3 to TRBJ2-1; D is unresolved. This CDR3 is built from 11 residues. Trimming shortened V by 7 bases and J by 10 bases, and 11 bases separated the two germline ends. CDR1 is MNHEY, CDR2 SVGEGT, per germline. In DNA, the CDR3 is TGTGCCAGCACCCACGCGAGGGAGCAGTTCTTC. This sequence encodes CASTHAREQFF.

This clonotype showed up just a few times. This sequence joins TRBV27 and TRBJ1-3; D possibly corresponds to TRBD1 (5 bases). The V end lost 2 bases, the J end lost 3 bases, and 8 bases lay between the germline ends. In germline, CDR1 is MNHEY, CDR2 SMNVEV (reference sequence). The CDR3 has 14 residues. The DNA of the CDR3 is TGTGCCAGCAGTTTAAGGGGTTTTGGAAACACCATATATTTT. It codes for CASSLRGFGNTIYF.

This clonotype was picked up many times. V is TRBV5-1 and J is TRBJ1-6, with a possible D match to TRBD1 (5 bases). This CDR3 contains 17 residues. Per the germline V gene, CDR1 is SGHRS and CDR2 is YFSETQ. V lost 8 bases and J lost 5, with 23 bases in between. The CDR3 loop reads CARSISGGKDDNSPLHF. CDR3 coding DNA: TGCGCCAGAAGTATTAGTGGGGGGAAGGACGATAATTCACCCCTCCACTTT.

CDR3 sequence reads: CASSLVQVAGANVLTF. CDR3 nucleotide sequence: TGTGCCAGCAGCTTGGTACAGGTCGCTGGGGCCAACGTCCTGACTTTC. This chain joins TRBV5-6 and TRBJ2-6; a possible D gene is TRBD1 (5 bases). Trimming pared 0 bases from V and 2 bases from J, leaving 9 bases between. Germline lookup yields CDR1 SGHDT and CDR2 YYEEEE. CDR3 length: 16 amino acids.

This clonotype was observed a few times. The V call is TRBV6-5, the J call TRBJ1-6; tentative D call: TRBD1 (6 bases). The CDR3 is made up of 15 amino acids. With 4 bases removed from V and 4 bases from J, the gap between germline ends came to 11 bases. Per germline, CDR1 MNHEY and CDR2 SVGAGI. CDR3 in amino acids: CASSSGTLYNSPLHF. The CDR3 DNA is TGTGCCAGCAGTTCTGGGACATTATATAATTCACCCCTCCACTTT.

CDR3 DNA: TGTGCCACCCTACCTCCGTCGGGGGCAAACACTGAAGCTTTCTTT. Translation: CATLPPSGANTEAFF. V and J are TRBV18 and TRBJ1-1; TRBD1 is a possible D gene (6 bases). CDR1 is KGHSH and CDR2 is LQKENI in the germline V gene. V lost 10 bases, J lost 2 bases, and 20 bases lay in between. This CDR3 is 15 amino acids long.

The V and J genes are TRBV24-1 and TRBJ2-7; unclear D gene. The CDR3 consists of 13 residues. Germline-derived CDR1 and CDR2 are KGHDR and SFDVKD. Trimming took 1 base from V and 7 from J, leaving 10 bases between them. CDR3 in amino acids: CATSDLRYNEQYF. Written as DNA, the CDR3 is TGTGCCACCAGTGATTTACGGTACAATGAGCAGTACTTC.

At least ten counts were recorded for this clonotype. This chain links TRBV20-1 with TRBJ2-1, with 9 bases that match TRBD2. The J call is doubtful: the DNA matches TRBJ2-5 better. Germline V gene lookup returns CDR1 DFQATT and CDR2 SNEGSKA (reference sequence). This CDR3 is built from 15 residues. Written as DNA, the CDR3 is TGCAGTGCTAGACCCCTAGCGGGGACACAAGAGACCCAGTACTTC. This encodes CSARPLAGTQETQYF.

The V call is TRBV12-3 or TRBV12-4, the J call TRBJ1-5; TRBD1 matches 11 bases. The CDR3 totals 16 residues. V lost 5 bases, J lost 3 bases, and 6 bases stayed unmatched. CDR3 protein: CASSPGTGGNNQPQHF. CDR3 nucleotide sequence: TGTGCCAGCAGTCCCGGGACAGGGGGGAACAATCAGCCCCAGCATTTT.

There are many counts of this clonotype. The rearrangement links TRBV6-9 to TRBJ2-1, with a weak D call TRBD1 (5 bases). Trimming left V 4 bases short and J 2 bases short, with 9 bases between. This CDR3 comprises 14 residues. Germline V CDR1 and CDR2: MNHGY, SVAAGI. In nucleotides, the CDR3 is TGTGCCAGCAGTTCAAGGGGCCCCTACAATGAGCAGTTCTTC. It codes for CASSSRGPYNEQFF.

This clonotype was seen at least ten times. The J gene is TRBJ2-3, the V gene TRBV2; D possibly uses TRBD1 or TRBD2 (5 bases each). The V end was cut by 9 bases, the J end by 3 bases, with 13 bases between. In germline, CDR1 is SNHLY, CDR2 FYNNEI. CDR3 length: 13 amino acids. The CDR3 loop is CASREGATDTQYF. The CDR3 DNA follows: TGTGCCAGTCGGGAAGGGGCAACAGATACGCAGTATTTT.

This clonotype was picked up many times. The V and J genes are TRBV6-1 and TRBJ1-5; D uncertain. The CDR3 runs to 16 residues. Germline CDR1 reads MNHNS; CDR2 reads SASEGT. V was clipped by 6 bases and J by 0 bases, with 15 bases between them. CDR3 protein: CASRDEPDYSNQPQHF. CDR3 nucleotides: TGTGCCAGCAGAGACGAACCCGATTATAGCAATCAGCCCCAGCATTTT.

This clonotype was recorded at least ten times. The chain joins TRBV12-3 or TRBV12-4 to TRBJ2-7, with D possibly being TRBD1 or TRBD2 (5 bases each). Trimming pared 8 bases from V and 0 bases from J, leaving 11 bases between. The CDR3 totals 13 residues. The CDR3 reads CASFRDGSYEQYF. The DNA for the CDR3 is TGTGCCAGCTTCCGGGACGGCTCCTACGAGCAGTACTTC.

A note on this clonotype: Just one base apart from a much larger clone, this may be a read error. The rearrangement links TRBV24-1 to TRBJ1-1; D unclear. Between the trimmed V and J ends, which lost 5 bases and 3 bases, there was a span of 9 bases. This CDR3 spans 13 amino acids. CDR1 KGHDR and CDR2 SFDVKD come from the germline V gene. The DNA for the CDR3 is TGTGCCACCAGTGGTTGGGCCCACACTGAAGCTTTCTTT. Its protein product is CATSGWAHTEAFF.

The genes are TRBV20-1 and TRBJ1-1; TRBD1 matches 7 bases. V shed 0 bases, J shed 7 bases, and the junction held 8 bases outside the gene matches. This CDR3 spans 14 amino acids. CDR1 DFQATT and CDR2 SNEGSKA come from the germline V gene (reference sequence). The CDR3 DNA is TGCAGTGCTAGAGATAGCACAGGGGCAAATGAAGCTTTCTTT. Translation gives CSARDSTGANEAFF.

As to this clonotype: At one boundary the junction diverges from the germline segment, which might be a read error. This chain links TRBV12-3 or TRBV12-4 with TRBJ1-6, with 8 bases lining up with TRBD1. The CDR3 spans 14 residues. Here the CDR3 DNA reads TGTGCCAGCAGCCTAACAGGGGGGTTTACGCCCCTCTACTTT. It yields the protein CASSLTGGFTPLYF.

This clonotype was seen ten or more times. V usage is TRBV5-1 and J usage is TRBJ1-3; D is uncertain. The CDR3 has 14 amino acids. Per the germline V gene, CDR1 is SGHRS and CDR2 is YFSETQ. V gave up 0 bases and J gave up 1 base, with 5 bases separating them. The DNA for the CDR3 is TGCGCCAGCAGCTTGGTGGGATCTGGAAACACCATATATTTT. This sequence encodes CASSLVGSGNTIYF.

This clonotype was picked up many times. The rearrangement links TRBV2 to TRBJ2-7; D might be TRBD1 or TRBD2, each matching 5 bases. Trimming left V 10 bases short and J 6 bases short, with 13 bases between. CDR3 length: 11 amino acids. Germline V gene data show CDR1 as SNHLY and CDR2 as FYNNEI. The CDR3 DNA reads TGTGCCACCCGGGTTGGGGGCGAGCAGTACTTC. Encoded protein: CATRVGGEQYF.

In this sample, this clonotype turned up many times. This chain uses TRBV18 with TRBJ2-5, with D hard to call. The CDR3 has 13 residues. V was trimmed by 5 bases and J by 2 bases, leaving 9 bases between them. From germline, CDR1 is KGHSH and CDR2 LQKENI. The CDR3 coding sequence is TGTGCCAGCTCAAACGGCTTACAAGAGACCCAGTACTTC. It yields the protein CASSNGLQETQYF.

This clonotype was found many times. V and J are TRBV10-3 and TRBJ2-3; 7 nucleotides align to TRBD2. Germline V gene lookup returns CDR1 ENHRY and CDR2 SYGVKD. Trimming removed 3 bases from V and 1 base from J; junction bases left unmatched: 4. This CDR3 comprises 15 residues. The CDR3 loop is CAISDAGEGTDTQYF. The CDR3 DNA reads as TGTGCCATCAGTGATGCGGGGGAGGGCACAGATACGCAGTATTTT.

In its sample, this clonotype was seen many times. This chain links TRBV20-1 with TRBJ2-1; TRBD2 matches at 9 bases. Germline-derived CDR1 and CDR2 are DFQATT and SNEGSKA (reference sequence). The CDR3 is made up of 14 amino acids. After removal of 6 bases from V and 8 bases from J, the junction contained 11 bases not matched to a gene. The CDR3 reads CSARSGTSTDEQFF. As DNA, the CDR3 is TGCAGTGCGCGCTCCGGGACTAGCACCGATGAGCAGTTCTTC.

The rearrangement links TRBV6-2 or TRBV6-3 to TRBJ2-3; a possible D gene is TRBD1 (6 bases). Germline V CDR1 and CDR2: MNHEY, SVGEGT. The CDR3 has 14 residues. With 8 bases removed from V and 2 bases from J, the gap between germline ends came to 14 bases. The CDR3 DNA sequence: TGTGCCAGCCCCAGGGGAAACACCACAGATACGCAGTATTTT. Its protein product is CASPRGNTTDTQYF.

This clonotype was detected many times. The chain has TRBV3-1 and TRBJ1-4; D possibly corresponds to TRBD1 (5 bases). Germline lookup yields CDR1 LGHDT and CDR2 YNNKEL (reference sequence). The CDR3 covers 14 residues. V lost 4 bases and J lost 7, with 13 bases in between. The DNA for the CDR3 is TGTGCCAGCAGCCTGGGGCCGAACCGTGAAAAACTGTTTTTT. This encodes CASSLGPNREKLFF.

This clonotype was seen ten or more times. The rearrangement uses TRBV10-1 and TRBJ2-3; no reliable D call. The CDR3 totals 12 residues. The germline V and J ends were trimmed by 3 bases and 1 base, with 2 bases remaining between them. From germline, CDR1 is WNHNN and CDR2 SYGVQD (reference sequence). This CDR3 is CASSDGTDTQYF. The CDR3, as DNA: TGCGCCAGCAGTGATGGCACAGATACGCAGTATTTT.

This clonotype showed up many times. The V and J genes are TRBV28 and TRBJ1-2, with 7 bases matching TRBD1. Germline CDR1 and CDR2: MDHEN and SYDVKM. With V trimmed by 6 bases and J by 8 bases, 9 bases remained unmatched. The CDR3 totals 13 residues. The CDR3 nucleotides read TGTGCCAGCAGGAATCGACAGGGCTCGGGCTACACCTTC. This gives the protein CASRNRQGSGYTF.

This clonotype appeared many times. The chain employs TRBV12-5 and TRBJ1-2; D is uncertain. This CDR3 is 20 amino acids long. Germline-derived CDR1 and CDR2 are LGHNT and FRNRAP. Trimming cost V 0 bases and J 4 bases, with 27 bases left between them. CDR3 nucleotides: TGTGCTAGTGGTTTGGTATTCTCCGGCCCGGCGGGGAACCCCGGCTATGGCTACACCTTC. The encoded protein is CASGLVFSGPAGNPGYGYTF.

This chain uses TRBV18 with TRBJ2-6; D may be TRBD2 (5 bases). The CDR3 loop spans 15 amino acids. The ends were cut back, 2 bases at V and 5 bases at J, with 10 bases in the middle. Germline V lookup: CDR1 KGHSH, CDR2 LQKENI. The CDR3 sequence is CASSPEGPRANVLTF. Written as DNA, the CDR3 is TGTGCCAGCTCACCAGAGGGCCCTCGGGCCAACGTCCTGACTTTC.

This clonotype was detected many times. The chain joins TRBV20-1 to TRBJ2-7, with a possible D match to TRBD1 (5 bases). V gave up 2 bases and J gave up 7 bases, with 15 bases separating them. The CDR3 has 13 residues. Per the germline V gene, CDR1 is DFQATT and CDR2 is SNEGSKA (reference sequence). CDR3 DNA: TGCAGTGCTAGAACCCAGGGATTGCGGGAGCAGTACTTC. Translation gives CSARTQGLREQYF.